Below are 23 T cell receptor beta chains sequenced from a single sample in a study of T cell repertoires in cytomegalovirus infection (dated by TCRdb to the late 2010s). Their antigen targets remain unknown. Reads for this sample came from an Illumina HiSeq 1500. In TCRdb, the public reads were trimmed at Q25 with fastp and aligned with MiXCR, with productive beta chains retained. Under each unique CDR3 protein, matching rows form one entry showing the most common genes and DNA. The sample contains roughly 920,000 distinct CDR3 sequences, under 40% of them found a single time. Clones ranked in the top ten supply 10% to 15% of the sample. The treatment or condition label here, explained by the study, means: in vitro stimulation with specific CMV peptide epitopes to enrich CMV-specific T cells. Sequencing was performed on cultured CD8+ T cells from PBMCs, taken from culture after CMV antigen stimulation. The source of these receptors is a human donor in good health (CMV status not recorded). Some clones in this sample may be carry-over from other donors' samples.

The gene calls are TRBV20-1 and TRBJ1-2; 9 bases map to TRBD1. The CDR3 covers 11 residues. V dropped 6 bases and J dropped 9; count of bases not matched to a gene: 5. Germline V gene sequence: CDR1 DFQATT, CDR2 SNEGSKA (reference sequence). CDR3 residues: CSARQGGRYTF. In DNA form, the CDR3 reads TGCAGTGCGAGACAGGGGGGACGCTACACCTTC.

This clonotype has at least ten counts. The gene calls are TRBV12-3 or TRBV12-4 and TRBJ2-2, with unresolved D. Trimming took off 2 bases at V and 7 bases at J, with 8 bases between the two ends. This CDR3 is built from 13 residues. The CDR3 bases are TGTGCCAGCAGTTTACAGACCCTCGGGGAGCTGTTTTTT. Amino acids: CASSLQTLGELFF.

The genes are TRBV6-5 and TRBJ2-5; D uncertain. Germline loops: CDR1 MNHEY, CDR2 SVGAGI. The V end was cut by 0 bases, the J end by 3 bases, with 8 bases between. This CDR3 comprises 14 residues. CDR3 sequence reads: CASSYSGKEETQYF. Here the CDR3 DNA reads TGTGCCAGCAGTTACTCCGGCAAAGAAGAGACCCAGTACTTC.

This chain links TRBV13 with TRBJ2-3, with D perhaps matching TRBD1 (6 bases). The CDR3 contains 14 residues. Germline V CDR1 and CDR2: PRHDT, FYEKMQ (reference sequence). V was clipped by 6 bases and J by 6 bases, with 16 bases between them. CDR3 residues: CASRAGTLVDTQYF. The CDR3, as DNA: TGTGCCAGCAGGGCCGGGACATTGGTCGATACGCAGTATTTT.

The CDR3 DNA sequence: TGTGCCAGCAGTTATTCGGCAGACTACAATGAGCAGTTCTTC. This codes for CASSYSADYNEQFF. The chain has TRBV6-5 and TRBJ2-1; D gene unclear. CDR3 length: 14 amino acids. Trimming removed 3 bases from V and 3 bases from J, with 9 bases in between. CDR1 and CDR2 (germline): MNHEY, SVGAGI.

V gene TRBV4-3 combines with J gene TRBJ2-3; 7 bases match TRBD1. The V and J ends lost 4 bases and 2 bases, in that order; junction bases with no gene match: 9. The CDR3 has 16 residues. Per the germline V gene, CDR1 is LGHNA and CDR2 is YSLEER. The CDR3 protein is CASSPTTGYYTDTQYF. DNA of the CDR3: TGCGCCAGCAGCCCAACGACAGGGTACTACACAGATACGCAGTATTTT.

This clonotype was found many times. V is TRBV7-9 and J is TRBJ2-1; no definite D call. V lost 1 base and J lost 0, with 7 bases in between. The germline gives CDR1 SEHNR, CDR2 FQNEAQ (reference sequence). This CDR3 comprises 15 residues. DNA of the CDR3: TGTGCCAGCAGCTTAGTAAACCTCTCCTACAATGAGCAGTTCTTC. Translated, it gives CASSLVNLSYNEQFF.

This clonotype was observed a handful of times. This chain links TRBV12-3 or TRBV12-4 with TRBJ2-5; TRBD2 is a possible D gene (6 bases). The CDR3 totals 15 residues. The germline V and J ends were trimmed by 4 bases and 0 bases, with 12 bases remaining between them. This CDR3 reads CASSSRGTDQETQYF. Here the CDR3 DNA reads TGTGCCAGCAGTTCACGGGGGACGGACCAAGAGACCCAGTACTTC.

The V call is TRBV28, the J call TRBJ2-7, with a weak D call TRBD2 (7 bases). Trimming took 3 bases from V and 5 from J, leaving 17 bases between them. The V gene's germline CDR1 is MDHEN and CDR2 SYDVKM. The CDR3 consists of 15 residues. CDR3 in amino acids: CASSFKRGGGDEQYV. The CDR3 DNA sequence: TGTGCCAGCAGTTTTAAGAGAGGGGGGGGTGACGAGCAGTACGTC.

V and J are TRBV5-1 and TRBJ2-5; D ambiguous. The germline V gene encodes CDR1 SGHRS and CDR2 YFSETQ. This CDR3 has 13 residues. V lost 5 bases to trimming and J lost 2 bases, with 10 bases between them. The CDR3 loop is CASSETTQETQYF. CDR3 DNA: TGCGCCAGCAGTGAAACTACTCAAGAGACCCAGTACTTC.

This clonotype showed up just a few times. The gene calls are TRBV7-9 and TRBJ2-7; D not certain. CDR3 length: 13 residues. Trimming left V 2 bases short and J 5 bases short, with 10 bases between. The V gene's germline CDR1 is SEHNR and CDR2 FQNEAQ (reference sequence). DNA for the CDR3: TGTGCCAGCAGCTTATGGGGAAACGACGAGCAGTACTTC. Translated, it gives CASSLWGNDEQYF. Complete variable domain (other parts from reference TRBV7-9 and TRBJ2-7): DTGVSQNPRHKITKRGQNVTFRCDPISEHNRLYWYRQTLGQGPEFLTYFQNEAQLEKSRLLSDRFSAERPKGSFSTLEIQRTEQGDSAMYLCASSLWGNDEQYFGPGTRLTVT.

This clonotype was seen ten or more times. J is TRBJ2-1 and V is TRBV6-1; the D gene is possibly TRBD1 (6 bases). The CDR3 length is 24 residues. The ends were cut back, 10 bases at V and 0 bases at J, with 43 bases in the middle. CDR1 is MNHNS, CDR2 SASEGT, per germline. This CDR3 is CAILRLRQEPTDAQFFSSYNEQFF. The CDR3 region has the DNA TGTGCCATCCTCCGACTTAGACAGGAGCCCACCGACGCCCAATTTTTCAGCTCCTACAATGAGCAGTTCTTC.

The chain uses TRBV6-1 and TRBJ2-2; D is ambiguous. Trimming removed 4 bases from V and 10 bases from J, with 10 bases in between. Germline values: CDR1 MNHNS, CDR2 SASEGT. The CDR3 contains 12 residues. The CDR3 sequence is CASSVIWEELFF. In nucleotides, the CDR3 is TGTGCCAGCAGTGTGATATGGGAGGAGCTGTTTTTT.

This clonotype was recorded a few times. The chain has TRBV7-9 and TRBJ2-1; 7 positions match TRBD1. Losses at the gene ends were 5 bases for V and 0 bases for J; bases not matched to a gene: 7. Germline V gives CDR1 SEHNR, CDR2 FQNEAQ (reference sequence). This CDR3 has 16 residues. The CDR3 bases are TGTGCCAGCAGCCCTCGACAGGGCCGCTCCTACAATGAGCAGTTCTTC. Its translation: CASSPRQGRSYNEQFF. Using reference TRBV7-9 and TRBJ2-1 for the parts outside the CDR3, the full variable domain is DTGVSQNPRHKITKRGQNVTFRCDPISEHNRLYWYRQTLGQGPEFLTYFQNEAQLEKSRLLSDRFSAERPKGSFSTLEIQRTEQGDSAMYLCASSPRQGRSYNEQFFGPGTRLTVL.

The chain links TRBV15 to TRBJ2-2, with D tentatively TRBD2 (6 bases). Trimming pared 0 bases from V and 1 base from J, leaving 12 bases between. The CDR3 totals 17 residues. Germline V gene sequence: CDR1 LNHNV, CDR2 YYDKDF (reference sequence). CDR3 region: CATSRDRVGGNTGELFF. CDR3 DNA sequence: TGTGCCACCAGCAGAGATCGGGTGGGGGGGAACACCGGGGAGCTGTTTTTT.

This chain connects TRBV6-1 to TRBJ1-1, with D perhaps matching TRBD1 (5 bases). There are 14 residues in the CDR3. Trimming pared 1 base from V and 4 bases from J, leaving 10 bases between. From germline, CDR1 is MNHNS and CDR2 SASEGT. The CDR3 protein is CASSEGQGPTEAFF. In DNA form, the CDR3 reads TGTGCCAGCAGTGAAGGCCAGGGTCCCACTGAAGCTTTCTTT.

This clonotype was detected only a few times. This chain uses TRBV27 with TRBJ2-1; TRBD2 agrees at 13 bases. Germline CDR1 MNHEY, CDR2 SMNVEV (reference sequence). The CDR3 is 15 amino acids. V lost 5 bases and J lost 7; bases outside the gene matches: 5. As DNA, the CDR3 is TGTGCCAGCAGTACACCGGGACTAGCGGGGAATGAGCAGTTCTTC. Amino acid sequence: CASSTPGLAGNEQFF.

The rearrangement joins TRBV27 to TRBJ2-1; 8 bases fit TRBD2. Germline assignment: CDR1 MNHEY and CDR2 SMNVEV (reference sequence). J gave up 0 bases and V 0 bases, and 1 base lay outside the gene matches. The CDR3 runs 16 residues. The CDR3 loop is CASSLSAGVSYNEQFF. CDR3 DNA sequence: TGTGCCAGCAGTTTATCAGCGGGGGTCTCCTACAATGAGCAGTTCTTC.

J is TRBJ2-1 and V is TRBV29-1, with D possibly being TRBD2 (6 bases). Deletions cut 7 bases from V and 4 bases from J, with 14 bases between. The CDR3 spans 13 residues. Germline V gene sequence: CDR1 SQVTM, CDR2 ANQGSEA. CDR3 sequence: CSGDTGVYNEQFF. For the CDR3, the DNA is TGCAGCGGAGACACGGGAGTTTACAATGAGCAGTTCTTC.

The rearrangement links TRBV29-1 to TRBJ1-2, with D possibly matching TRBD1 (6 bases). V gave up 4 bases and J gave up 3 bases, with 6 bases separating them. Per germline, CDR1 SQVTM and CDR2 ANQGSEA. The CDR3 spans 11 residues. The CDR3 loop reads CSVGTDYGYTF. Written as DNA, the CDR3 is TGCAGCGTTGGGACAGACTATGGCTACACCTTC.

This chain links TRBV6-1 with TRBJ2-7; D uncertain. Germline-derived CDR1 and CDR2 are MNHNS and SASEGT. Trimming left V 1 base short and J 5 bases short, with 15 bases between. This CDR3 contains 15 residues. The CDR3 protein is CASSEEGTWKDEQYV. In DNA, the CDR3 is TGTGCCAGCAGTGAAGAGGGTACATGGAAGGACGAGCAGTACGTC.

The rearrangement links TRBV11-1 to TRBJ2-7; D remains unclear. Trimming left V 2 bases short and J 5 bases short, with 13 bases between. This CDR3 has 14 residues. Looked up from germline, CDR1 is SGHAT and CDR2 is FQDESV (reference sequence). Here the CDR3 DNA reads TGTGCCAGCAGCTTAATTGGCGTAGGAGACGAGCAGTACTTC. Amino acid sequence: CASSLIGVGDEQYF.

This clonotype was counted a few times. The germline gene is not matched at one end of the junction; a read error may be the cause. The CDR3 sequence is CASSLHRAETQYF. The DNA for the CDR3 is TGTGCTAGCAGCTTGCACAGGGCAGAGACCCAGTACTTC. J is TRBJ2-5 and V is TRBV7-6; D perhaps matches TRBD1 (6 bases). Germline V gives CDR1 SGHVS, CDR2 FNYEAQ. The CDR3 length is 13 residues. The variable domain in full, completed from reference TRBV7-6 and TRBJ2-5, reads GAGVSQSPRYKVTKRGQDVALRCDPISGHVSLYWYRQALGQGPEFLTYFNYEAQQDKSGLPNDRFSAERPEGSISTLTIQRTEQRDSAMYRCASSLHRAETQYFGPGTRLLVL.